The 24 T cell receptor beta chains in this list originate from one sample, sequenced in a study of T cells in Graves' hyperthyroidism and ophthalmopathy. TCR beta CDR3 region amplification was performed from RNA transcripts. HTBI primers were used for first-round RT-PCR of the TCR CDR3. TCRdb passed the multiplex PCR reads through MiXCR, listing each CDR3 protein once. The sample lists about 720,000 distinct CDR3 sequences, about 19% occurring once. The sample was blood. The origin of the receptors is a woman in her forties or fifties with Graves' hyperthyroidism that later progressed to Graves' ophthalmopathy.

For this clonotype: The junction and the germline gene differ at one end; a read error may be behind it. V and J are TRBV5-1 and TRBJ2-3, with D possibly matching TRBD1 (6 bases). Germline-derived CDR1 and CDR2 are SGHRS and YFSETQ. The CDR3 is 13 residues long. CDR3 in DNA: TGCGCCAGCTGGGGCAGGGGCACAGATGCGCAGTATTTT. Protein: CASWGRGTDAQYF.

The CDR3 sequence: CASSLYIRTLNYGYTF. The DNA for the CDR3 is TGTGCCAGCAGCTTATACATCCGCACCCTTAACTATGGCTACACCTTC. The chain employs TRBV7-3 and TRBJ1-2; D is ambiguous. The germline V gene encodes CDR1 SGHTA and CDR2 FQGTGA. The CDR3 is 16 amino acids. Trimming took 2 bases from V and 1 from J, leaving 14 bases between them.

This clonotype has a count of ten or more. The chain combines TRBV20-1 with TRBJ1-4, with 10 positions matching TRBD1. The CDR3 runs 20 residues. Looked up from germline, CDR1 is DFQATT and CDR2 is SNEGSKA (reference sequence). V lost 7 bases, J lost 5 bases, and 25 bases stayed unmatched. The DNA for the CDR3 is TGCAGTGTTCAATCGGCCGGGGCGGGACAGGGGCCGTATGGGAATGAAAAACTGTTTTTT. Translated: CSVQSAGAGQGPYGNEKLFF.

This clonotype was recorded at least ten times. The genes are TRBV11-2 and TRBJ2-1, with TRBD1 matching over 8 bases. V gave up 5 bases and J gave up 8 bases; unmatched junction bases: 11. The CDR3 loop spans 15 amino acids. Per the germline V gene, CDR1 is SGHAT and CDR2 is FQNNGV. In DNA, the CDR3 is TGTGCCAGCAGCCGAGCGAGACAGGGGTGGGATGAGCAGTTCTTC. Encoded protein: CASSRARQGWDEQFF. The full variable domain, with the rest looked up from reference TRBV11-2 and TRBJ2-1, is EAGVAQSPRYKIIEKRQSVAFWCNPISGHATLYWYQQILGQGPKLLIQFQNNGVVDDSQLPKDRFSAERLKGVDSTLKIQPAKLEDSAVYLCASSRARQGWDEQFFGPGTRLTVL.

This clonotype was seen a handful of times. The gene calls are TRBV18 and TRBJ1-4, with D unclear. The CDR3 consists of 14 residues. Trimming removed 3 bases from V and 8 bases from J, with 13 bases in between. Germline V lookup: CDR1 KGHSH, CDR2 LQKENI. CDR3 amino acids: CASSPGGMGEKLFF. The CDR3 DNA is TGTGCCAGCTCACCTGGCGGAATGGGCGAAAAACTGTTTTTT.

This clonotype has a handful of counts. V and J are TRBV6-2 or TRBV6-3 and TRBJ2-1; 9 bases are a match to TRBD2. This CDR3 is built from 16 residues. The J segment lost 8 bases and the V segment lost 6 bases, leaving 14 bases of the junction unmatched. CDR1 is MNHEY, CDR2 SVGEGT, per germline. The CDR3 reads CASSHRGRGGFDEQFF. CDR3 sequence (DNA): TGTGCCAGCAGCCACCGGGGGCGGGGGGGATTTGATGAGCAGTTCTTC.

This clonotype came up a few times. The chain employs TRBV18 and TRBJ1-5, with D hard to call. The V and J ends lost 2 bases and 1 base respectively, with 24 bases between them. The CDR3 covers 20 residues. The germline gives CDR1 KGHSH, CDR2 LQKENI. CDR3 sequence reads: CASSPKSVAGLVLSNQPQHF. The CDR3 DNA reads as TGTGCCAGCTCACCAAAGTCCGTGGCAGGCCTCGTCCTCAGCAATCAGCCCCAGCATTTT.

This clonotype was seen a handful of times. The chain recombines TRBV20-1 with TRBJ1-2, with unresolved D. The germline CDR1 and CDR2 sequences are DFQATT and SNEGSKA (reference sequence). This CDR3 comprises 14 residues. V was clipped by 4 bases and J by 0 bases, with 12 bases between them. The DNA for the CDR3 is TGCAGTGCTATCGGAGGGAATCCTAACTATGGCTACACCTTC. Translating it yields CSAIGGNPNYGYTF.

V usage is TRBV7-9 and J usage is TRBJ2-2; D gene ambiguous. There are 17 residues in the CDR3. Per the germline V gene, CDR1 is SEHNR and CDR2 is FQNEAQ (reference sequence). Between the trimmed V and J ends, which lost 0 bases and 0 bases, there was a span of 11 bases. DNA for the CDR3: TGTGCCAGCAGCTTAGCCGTCGGAAACGCGAACACCGGGGAGCTGTTTTTT. Its protein is CASSLAVGNANTGELFF. Using reference TRBV7-9 and TRBJ2-2 for the parts outside the CDR3, the full variable domain is DTGVSQNPRHKITKRGQNVTFRCDPISEHNRLYWYRQTLGQGPEFLTYFQNEAQLEKSRLLSDRFSAERPKGSFSTLEIQRTEQGDSAMYLCASSLAVGNANTGELFFGEGSRLTVL.

This clonotype was observed at least ten times. DNA for the CDR3: TGTGCCAGCAGCTTAAGGGAGAGCTCCTACAATGAGCAGTTCTTC. Its protein is CASSLRESSYNEQFF. The chain links TRBV11-3 to TRBJ2-1, with D possibly being TRBD2 (5 bases). Germline values: CDR1 SGHNT, CDR2 YENEEA. Trimming took off 2 bases at V and 0 bases at J, with 8 bases between the two ends. This CDR3 comprises 15 residues. Full variable domain (remainder filled in from reference TRBV11-3 and TRBJ2-1): EAGVVQSPRYKIIEKKQPVAFWCNPISGHNTLYWYLQNLGQGPELLIRYENEEAVDDSQLPKDRFSAERLKGVDSTLKIQPAELGDSAVYLCASSLRESSYNEQFFGPGTRLTVL.

This clonotype occurred a few times. In DNA, the CDR3 is TGCAGTGCGCCCGGGTGGACAAATTCACCCCTCCACTTT. Translating gives CSAPGWTNSPLHF. The rearrangement uses TRBV20-1 and TRBJ1-6; a possible D gene is TRBD1 (5 bases). Germline V lookup: CDR1 DFQATT, CDR2 SNEGSKA (reference sequence). The V end was cut by 6 bases, the J end by 7 bases, with 13 bases between. This CDR3 comprises 13 residues.

This chain links TRBV27 with TRBJ1-6, with TRBD1 as a possible D gene (5 bases). Deletions cut 8 bases from V and 9 bases from J, with 14 bases between. The CDR3 runs 13 residues. The germline V gene has CDR1 MNHEY and CDR2 SMNVEV (reference sequence). CDR3 region: CASSWGAGSPLHF. CDR3 nucleotide sequence: TGTGCCAGCTCCTGGGGCGCCGGTTCACCCCTCCACTTT.

This clonotype appeared many times. The chain recombines TRBV6-1 with TRBJ2-4; TRBD1 or TRBD2 may be the D gene (5 bases each). The ends were cut back, 4 bases at V and 3 bases at J, with 16 bases in the middle. The CDR3 covers 16 residues. Germline V gene lookup returns CDR1 MNHNS and CDR2 SASEGT. The CDR3 coding sequence is TGTGCCAGCAGTGGGCTGAACCGTGGGGGCAAAAACATTCAGTACTTC. Its translation is CASSGLNRGGKNIQYF.

This clonotype was counted only a few times. The rearrangement links TRBV6-1 to TRBJ2-7; TRBD2 is a possible D gene (5 bases). CDR3 length: 13 residues. V was shortened by 8 bases and J by 2 bases, with 13 bases between the two germline ends. Germline CDR1 reads MNHNS; CDR2 reads SASEGT. DNA of the CDR3: TGTGCCAGCTCGGGGAACAGTGCCTACGAGCAGTACTTC. Translated, it gives CASSGNSAYEQYF.

This clonotype has only a few counts. The gene calls are TRBV4-1 and TRBJ1-4; D remains unclear. Trimming took 2 bases from V and 0 from J, leaving 7 bases between them. The CDR3 has 15 residues. Germline assignment: CDR1 MGHRA and CDR2 YSYEKL. As DNA, the CDR3 is TGCGCCAGCAGCCAACCGGAAGCAACTAATGAAAAACTGTTTTTT. As protein: CASSQPEATNEKLFF.

The J gene is TRBJ2-5, the V gene TRBV19; 10 bases map to TRBD1. Germline V gives CDR1 LNHDA, CDR2 SQIVND (reference sequence). CDR3 length: 16 residues. Losses at the gene ends were 4 bases for V and 5 bases for J; bases not matched to a gene: 10. The DNA of the CDR3 is TGTGCCAGTAGTACCCCCGGGACAGGGGCGGCGGAGACCCAGTACTTC. Protein sequence: CASSTPGTGAAETQYF.

This clonotype was detected ten times or more. J is TRBJ2-3 and V is TRBV11-3, with 8 bases fitting TRBD2. The CDR3 sequence is 15 residues long. Germline CDR1 and CDR2: SGHNT and YENEEA. Trimming took 1 base from V and 4 from J; bases not matched to a gene: 4. The CDR3 loop is CASSLGTSGSDTQYF. In DNA form, the CDR3 reads TGTGCCAGCAGCTTAGGTACTAGCGGATCAGATACGCAGTATTTT.

V is TRBV3-1 and J is TRBJ1-2; 10 nucleotides agree with TRBD1. The germline CDR1 and CDR2 sequences are LGHDT and YNNKEL (reference sequence). CDR3 length equals 15 residues. With 0 bases clipped from V and 4 bases from J, the junction kept 2 bases outside the gene matches. The CDR3 protein is CASSQDGTGAYGYTF. For the CDR3, the DNA is TGTGCCAGCAGCCAAGATGGGACAGGGGCCTATGGCTACACCTTC.

In this sample, this clonotype turned up a few times. CDR3 sequence reads: CASSRRGLTDTGELFF. The DNA of the CDR3 is TGTGCCAGCAGCCGCAGGGGCCTGACAGACACCGGGGAGCTGTTTTTT. This rearrangement joins TRBV11-2 to TRBJ2-2; tentatively, D is TRBD1 (6 bases). The germline V gene encodes CDR1 SGHAT and CDR2 FQNNGV. V gave up 5 bases and J gave up 3 bases, with 16 bases separating them. The length of the CDR3 is 16 residues.

This clonotype was observed at least ten times. The rearrangement links TRBV11-2 to TRBJ2-5; maybe TRBD1 (5 bases). CDR1 is SGHAT and CDR2 is FQNNGV in the germline V gene. Trimming shortened V by 0 bases and J by 9 bases, and 17 bases separated the two germline ends. This CDR3 contains 15 residues. The CDR3 here is CASSLDRDGPRAQYF. DNA for the CDR3: TGTGCCAGCAGCTTAGATCGCGACGGCCCCAGGGCCCAGTACTTC.

This clonotype has just a few counts. The chain recombines TRBV6-1 with TRBJ2-7; TRBD1 is a possible D gene (5 bases). CDR1 and CDR2 from the germline V gene are MNHNS and SASEGT. Trimming took off 5 bases at V and 4 bases at J, with 12 bases between the two ends. The CDR3 loop spans 13 amino acids. CDR3 sequence reads: CASSQTAGYEQYF. DNA of the CDR3: TGTGCCAGCAGTCAAACGGCAGGGTACGAGCAGTACTTC.

In its sample, this clonotype was seen a few times. The chain combines TRBV18 with TRBJ2-7; D uncertain. The CDR3 loop spans 13 amino acids. Trimming left V 0 bases short and J 5 bases short, with 8 bases between. Germline V gene data show CDR1 as KGHSH and CDR2 as LQKENI. CDR3 sequence: CASSPPNSHEQYF. CDR3 DNA sequence: TGTGCCAGCTCACCACCGAACTCGCACGAGCAGTACTTC.

The table lists this clonotype with many counts. This chain joins TRBV6-1 and TRBJ1-1; 7 positions agree with TRBD1. The CDR3 length is 13 residues. Germline CDR1 MNHNS, CDR2 SASEGT. The V gene end was trimmed by 6 bases and the J gene end by 8 bases; junction bases not matched to a gene: 9. In DNA form, the CDR3 reads TGTGCCAGCAGGAACAACAGGGGCGAGGAAGCTTTCTTT. It translates to CASRNNRGEEAFF.

This clonotype was observed many times. The rearrangement joins TRBV30 to TRBJ1-5; D ambiguous. Trimming left V 5 bases short and J 0 bases short, with 14 bases between. The CDR3 runs 15 residues. Germline V gives CDR1 GTSNPN, CDR2 SVGIG (reference sequence). CDR3 DNA sequence: TGTGCCTGGTCCCGAGGGTCTTATAGCAATCAGCCCCAGCATTTT. This gives the protein CAWSRGSYSNQPQHF.